This TCR beta chain was captured by sequencing in a study of shared clonotypes between healthy human individuals (dated by TCRdb to about 2020). At the level of the whole study: The cohort included a few men and a couple of women between 18 and 49 years of age. Per donor, three plates each were used for CD4 naive and CD4 memory, two for CD8 naive, and one for CD8 memory. To estimate repertoire size and how much clonotypes are shared between individuals, the study performed deep sequencing of blood TCR repertoires from a few healthy adults. Libraries were prepared and TCR repertoires were sequenced by different laboratories using diverse techniques, in order to increase sequencing depth and limit assay-specific biases. Each donor's leukapheresis produced roughly between roughly 0.85 and 9 billion PBMCs.

The donors were healthy, HIV-negative adults with no recently reported acute infections or vaccinations. Every donor was a Caucasian adult residing in Nashville, Tennessee, USA. Magnetic negative selection was used to enrich CD4+ T cells, after which naive cells were positively selected on CD45RA and the negative fraction became the memory subset. Blood was collected by leukapheresis, and PBMCs were isolated by Ficoll-Histopaque density gradient centrifugation and then cryopreserved in liquid nitrogen vapor phase. Analytical flow cytometry was used to check the purity and quantity of each magnetically sorted T cell population. From each sorted fraction, genomic DNA was isolated and quantified by UV absorbance on a Nanodrop 2000c. The CDR3 holds 14 amino acids from the cysteine to the phenylalanine. Only CDR3 DNA is held: 42 bases, read in frame from base 1. The germline ends are 8 bases apart after V is trimmed by 5 bases and J by 0 bases. The germline V gene yields SGHAT for CDR1 and FQNNGV for CDR2.

Paper-wide results and their limitations: Clonotypes shared by all four sorted-subset donors showed higher generation probabilities than non-shared clonotypes. The small number of donors limited the genetic and exposure-history diversity represented. Rarefaction of sorted-subset datasets indicated incomplete sequencing despite the large sequencing depth. When several donors were compared, the shared fraction of clonotypes was about 5.2% for naive CD4, approximately 3.5% for naive CD8, 2% to 2.5% for memory CD4, and 0.3% to 0.5% for memory CD8. Only blood was sampled, and tissue TCR repertoires likely differ from those in blood. Naive subsets generally had larger estimated clonotype richness than memory subsets did. Based on pairwise subsampling, the degree of clonotype sharing among donors was expected to be affected by sequencing depth.

This clone was seen just once. It has no known antigen specificity. No base quality information exists; no much larger clone differs at one position. The same CDR3 arises from other DNA sequences in this sample as well. TCR CDR3 regions were amplified from genomic DNA by multiplex PCR using the deep immunoSEQ assay. Extracted genomic DNA from each cell subset was spread evenly across all wells of several immunoSEQ 96-well plates, with each plate serving as a replicate. For sorted subsets, approximately 210 ng of genomic DNA, equivalent to around 30,000 T cell genomes, went into each replicate PCR. Purified libraries were quantified with a Qubit 3.0 fluorometer, sized on a Bioanalyzer 2100, and re-quantified with the KAPA Library Quantification kit. A separate single-read 150-cycle Illumina NextSeq 550 flow cell was used to sequence each immunoSEQ 96-well plate. For the original study's pipeline: Because only junctional sequences without quality scores were contained in the immunoSEQ output, filtering matching that applied to full-length reads could not be performed. To assign V/J genes and CDR3, sequences were annotated against IMGT germline references using PyIR, a Python wrapper for IgBLAST v1.9. Reads were removed for weak V/J assignments (E-value above 1e-6), missing CDR3, stop codons, out-of-frame junctions, or ambiguous translated residues. V3J clonotypes were defined as sequences sharing the same inferred V gene, J gene, and CDR3 amino acid sequence. Percentage overlap between repertoires was calculated by dividing the number of shared unique clonotypes by the size of the smaller repertoire. RTK rarefaction, the Chao1 estimator, and Recon v2.1 estimates of unobserved clonotypes were used to assess repertoire richness. OLGA was used to compute generation probabilities for all TCRbeta clonotypes that the gDNA method yielded from a few donors. This is the immuneACCESS table as TCRdb keeps it, with only in-frame sequences that have V and J called. A part of the clones is gone; compared with another copy, unresolved V genes explain less than half, and the rest is unexplained. V and J calls plus clone size are reproduced from that table; the DNA served to infer D and trimming. This sample gives 2 million to 2.5 million clones in total; under 95% of them show up just once. The ten largest clonotypes hold around 0.4% of the sample.

Sequencing input: naive CD4+ T cells from PBMCs. Taken with the paper, the label for cell subset or site translates to: CD45RA+ positively selected. The rearrangement combines TRBV11-2 with TRBJ1-3, with no D gene named confidently. This clonotype was sampled from a man between 18 and 29 years old in good health. Some clones in this sample may be carry-over from other donors' samples. The DNA reads TGTGCCAGCAGCCCACGGAGCTCTGGAAACACCATATATTTT. This encodes CASSPRSSGNTIYF.